These T cell receptor beta chains were read from a single sample in a study of PD-1 blockade in mismatch repair-deficient tumors. Method: immunoSEQ multiplex PCR; TCRdb's copy keeps in-frame clones and lacks some. The repertoire holds 30,000 to 40,000 clones, with 75% to 90% as singletons. The sequences come from PBMCs, collected 6 to 7 weeks after starting pembrolizumab. All receptors come from an adult with mismatch repair-deficient cancer. Both conserved end residues are part of each CDR3. The D gene is left open where the match is weak. Clone size appears in some rows only: once, few, many, or a class for an expanded clone.

cdr3_aa	cdr3_nt	j_call	clone_size	v_call	d_call
CASTKQGAGNSPLHF	TGTGCCAGCACCAAACAGGGGGCGGGTAATTCACCCCTCCACTTT	TRBJ1-6	.	TRBV13	TRBD1
CASSLDRDTEAFF	TGTGCCAGCAGCCTAGACAGGGACACTGAAGCTTTCTTT	TRBJ1-1	.	TRBV7-3	TRBD1
CATRTLNEQFF	TGTGCCACCAGGACACTCAATGAGCAGTTCTTC	TRBJ2-1	.	TRBV15	.
CASSLQASYGYTF	TGCGCCAGCAGCTTACAGGCTAGCTATGGCTACACCTTC	TRBJ1-2	.	TRBV5-1	.
CASSESTGAYNEQFF	TGCGCCAGCAGTGAGTCTACGGGAGCCTACAATGAGCAGTTCTTC	TRBJ2-1	.	TRBV10-1	.
CASSSSRQARDGAFF	TGCGCCAGCAGCTCTTCCCGACAGGCAAGGGATGGGGCTTTCTTT	TRBJ1-1	.	TRBV5-1	.
CASSVTSGANVLTF	TGCGCCAGCAGCGTAACTTCTGGGGCCAACGTCCTGACTTTC	TRBJ2-6	.	TRBV5-1	.
CASQPTGHNEQFF	TGTGCCAGCCAACCCACAGGTCACAATGAGCAGTTCTTC	TRBJ2-1	.	TRBV2	.
CASSLDAGGPWDEQFF	TGCGCCAGCAGCTTGGACGCGGGAGGGCCCTGGGATGAGCAGTTCTTC	TRBJ2-1	once	TRBV5-1	TRBD2
CASKTYGTGGTEAFF	TGTGCCAGTAAGACATATGGGACAGGGGGCACTGAAGCTTTCTTT	TRBJ1-1	.	TRBV19	TRBD1
CASSTGTENTGELFF	TGTGCCAGCAGCACCGGGACAGAGAACACCGGGGAGCTGTTTTTT	TRBJ2-2	.	TRBV7-9	TRBD1
CASSLWGTGGTETQYF	TGTGCCAGCAGCTTGTGGGGGACAGGGGGCACGGAGACCCAGTACTTC	TRBJ2-5	.	TRBV5-6	TRBD1
CASRRTGVNYGYTF	TGTGCCAGCCGAAGGACAGGGGTTAACTATGGCTACACCTTC	TRBJ1-2	.	TRBV2	TRBD1
CASSLFGGAEAFF	TGTGCCAGCAGCTTGTTCGGCGGGGCCGAAGCTTTCTTT	TRBJ1-1	once	TRBV5-5	.
CASSLSRDRDEAFF	TGCGCCAGCAGCTTGAGCAGGGACAGGGATGAAGCTTTCTTT	TRBJ1-1	.	TRBV5-1	TRBD1
CASSETGNGYNGYTF	TGTGCCAGCAGTGAAACAGGGAATGGTTATAACGGCTACACCTTC	TRBJ1-2	once	TRBV2	.
CASSLPPPEAFF	TGTGCCAGCAGCTTACCCCCTCCTGAAGCTTTCTTT	TRBJ1-1	.	TRBV13	.